These 28 T cell receptor beta chains came from one sample sequenced in a study of blood T cell repertoires in COVID-19. Generated by immunoSEQ multiplex PCR, the TCRdb table keeps only in-frame clones and is missing some. The repertoire holds about 180,000 clones, roughly 87% seen once, with about 7% in the top ten. Sequenced: PBMCs or T cells enriched from blood (not recorded which). The source is a woman aged 50 to 65 who had recovered from COVID-19.

The V call is TRBV3-1 (or the pseudogene TRBV3-2), the J call TRBJ1-6; 8 nucleotides line up with TRBD1. Germline V CDR1 and CDR2: LGHDT, YNNKEL (reference sequence). Unmatched junction bases numbered 3, after V lost 5 bases and J lost 9 bases. The CDR3 has 13 residues. CDR3 residues: CASSFDRGSPLHF. Here the CDR3 DNA reads TGTGCCAGCAGCTTCGACAGGGGTTCACCCCTCCACTTT.

The gene calls are TRBV27 and TRBJ2-1, with TRBD1 matching 7 bases. The CDR3 has 12 residues. Losses at the gene ends were 6 bases for V and 8 bases for J; bases not matched to a gene: 4. Germline V gives CDR1 MNHEY, CDR2 SMNVEV (reference sequence). The CDR3 DNA reads as TGTGCCAGCAGCGCACAGGGGTATGAGCAGTTCTTC. Translation gives CASSAQGYEQFF.

This sequence joins TRBV11-3 and TRBJ2-2, with D perhaps matching TRBD2 (5 bases). Germline CDR1 is SGHNT and CDR2 is YENEEA. This CDR3 spans 14 amino acids. Trimming cost V 2 bases and J 4 bases, with 8 bases left between them. The CDR3 region has the DNA TGTGCCAGCAGCTTAAGAGGGAGCACCGGGGAGCTGTTTTTT. This codes for CASSLRGSTGELFF.

The rearrangement links TRBV4-1 to TRBJ2-3, with unresolved D. V shed 1 base and J shed 2 bases, with 7 bases lying between them. This CDR3 has 14 residues. CDR1 and CDR2 from the germline V gene are MGHRA and YSYEKL. The CDR3 DNA follows: TGCGCCAGCAGCCAAGGGCCTCTCACAGATACGCAGTATTTT. It encodes CASSQGPLTDTQYF.

For the CDR3, the DNA is TGTGCCAGCAGTGACCCGGGTCTCATCTATGGCTACACCTTC. Its protein is CASSDPGLIYGYTF. The V gene is TRBV6-1, the J gene TRBJ1-2; unclear D gene. Germline assignment: CDR1 MNHNS and CDR2 SASEGT. The CDR3 runs to 14 residues. Trimming shortened V by 3 bases and J by 4 bases, and 12 bases separated the two germline ends.

V is TRBV7-2 and J is TRBJ2-1; 8 bases line up with TRBD2. V dropped 5 bases and J dropped 9; count of bases not matched to a gene: 12. Germline V gene lookup returns CDR1 SGHTA and CDR2 FQGNSA. This CDR3 comprises 15 residues. The CDR3 sequence: CASSPTLADVAEQFF. CDR3 coding DNA: TGTGCCAGCAGCCCCACACTAGCGGATGTTGCTGAGCAGTTCTTC.

J is TRBJ2-7 and V is TRBV7-6, with D tentatively TRBD2 (6 bases). V lost 5 bases to trimming and J lost 4 bases, with 21 bases between them. Germline V gene sequence: CDR1 SGHVS, CDR2 FNYEAQ. The CDR3 is 16 amino acids. As DNA, the CDR3 is TGTGCCAGCAGCAACACCGGAGGGACTGATGGGTACGAGCAGTACTTC. This gives the protein CASSNTGGTDGYEQYF. The full variable domain, with the rest looked up from reference TRBV7-6 and TRBJ2-7, is GAGVSQSPRYKVTKRGQDVALRCDPISGHVSLYWYRQALGQGPEFLTYFNYEAQQDKSGLPNDRFSAERPEGSISTLTIQRTEQRDSAMYRCASSNTGGTDGYEQYFGPGTRLTVT.

The V gene is TRBV29-1, the J gene TRBJ2-3; TRBD1 aligns across 8 bases. Trimming removed 4 bases from V and 6 bases from J; junction bases left unmatched: 12. Germline CDR1 is SQVTM and CDR2 is ANQGSEA. This CDR3 comprises 15 residues. The CDR3 bases are TGCAGCGTTGGGGGGCGGGACAGGAGCTCTGATACGCAGTATTTT. Amino acids: CSVGGRDRSSDTQYF.

The rearrangement links TRBV2 to TRBJ2-1; 12 bases line up with TRBD2. J was trimmed by 6 bases and V by 3 bases; bases with no gene match: 3. Germline V gene lookup returns CDR1 SNHLY and CDR2 FYNNEI. The CDR3 is made up of 15 amino acids. This chain's CDR3 is CASSEWTSGTNEQFF. As DNA, the CDR3 is TGTGCCAGCAGTGAGTGGACTAGCGGGACCAATGAGCAGTTCTTC.

The CDR3 reads CASSLEAGSTEAFF. CDR3 sequence (DNA): TGTGCCAGCAGCTTGGAGGCCGGGAGCACTGAAGCTTTCTTT. The chain recombines TRBV5-5 with TRBJ1-1; D gene ambiguous. The CDR3 is 14 amino acids. CDR1 is SGHKS and CDR2 is YYEKEE in the germline V gene (reference sequence). V lost 0 bases and J lost 4, with 10 bases in between.

V gene TRBV19 combines with J gene TRBJ1-5, with TRBD1 as a possible D gene (6 bases). The ends were cut back, 6 bases at V and 0 bases at J, with 15 bases in the middle. Germline CDR1 is LNHDA and CDR2 is SQIVND (reference sequence). This CDR3 spans 16 amino acids. CDR3 region: CASSDRQVNSNQPQHF. For the CDR3, the DNA is TGTGCCAGTAGCGACAGACAGGTTAATAGCAATCAGCCCCAGCATTTT.

The CDR3 protein is CASSPLRTGRGGNTIYF. DNA of the CDR3: TGTGCCAGCAGCCCACTAAGGACAGGGCGTGGCGGAAACACCATATATTTT. The chain recombines TRBV11-2 with TRBJ1-3; TRBD1 matches at 8 bases. Germline V gene lookup returns CDR1 SGHAT and CDR2 FQNNGV. With 5 bases clipped from V and 4 bases from J, the junction kept 13 bases outside the gene matches. The CDR3 consists of 17 residues.

The chain links TRBV19 to TRBJ1-1, with D hard to call. Germline values: CDR1 LNHDA, CDR2 SQIVND (reference sequence). Trimming pared 7 bases from V and 5 bases from J, leaving 20 bases between. The CDR3 has 15 residues. CDR3 in DNA: TGTGCCAGTACCCTATCCGGCTCCTCGGGAACTGAAGCTTTCTTT. Protein sequence: CASTLSGSSGTEAFF.

The gene calls are TRBV18 and TRBJ2-7, with 8 bases that match TRBD2. With V trimmed by 3 bases and J by 5 bases, 6 bases remained unmatched. The germline V gene encodes CDR1 KGHSH and CDR2 LQKENI. This CDR3 comprises 14 residues. CDR3 nucleotide sequence: TGTGCCAGCTCACCTCAGCGGGGGCCTGACGAGCAGTACTTC. Its translation is CASSPQRGPDEQYF.

The chain uses TRBV9 and TRBJ1-6; 9 bases fit TRBD1. This CDR3 contains 14 residues. Germline values: CDR1 SGDLS, CDR2 YYNGEE. Unmatched junction bases numbered 4, after V lost 4 bases and J lost 8 bases. CDR3 region: CASSSRQGDSPLHF. CDR3 DNA sequence: TGTGCCAGCAGCTCAAGACAGGGGGATTCACCCCTCCACTTT. Full variable domain (outside the CDR3, taken from reference TRBV9 and TRBJ1-6): DSGVTQTPKHLITATGQRVTLRCSPRSGDLSVYWYQQSLDQGLQFLIQYYNGEERAKGNILERFSAQQFPDLHSELNLSSLELGDSALYFCASSSRQGDSPLHFGNGTRLTVT.

This sequence joins TRBV18 and TRBJ2-3; 8 nucleotides agree with TRBD2. The CDR3 spans 16 residues. Germline V gene lookup returns CDR1 KGHSH and CDR2 LQKENI. V shed 5 bases, J shed 0 bases, and the junction held 7 bases outside the gene matches. CDR3 amino acids: CASSRTAGVSTDTQYF. The CDR3 DNA follows: TGTGCCAGCTCAAGGACAGCGGGGGTTAGCACAGATACGCAGTATTTT. Using reference TRBV18 and TRBJ2-3 for the parts outside the CDR3, the full variable domain is NAGVMQNPRHLVRRRGQEARLRCSPMKGHSHVYWYRQLPEEGLKFMVYLQKENIIDESGMPKERFSAEFPKEGPSILRIQQVVRGDSAAYFCASSRTAGVSTDTQYFGPGTRLTVL.

This chain uses TRBV24-1 with TRBJ2-3; 8 bases fit TRBD1. Unmatched junction bases numbered 6, after V lost 3 bases and J lost 2 bases. The CDR3 has 16 amino acids. Germline values: CDR1 KGHDR, CDR2 SFDVKD. This CDR3 reads CATSDVDRDSTDTQYF. The DNA for the CDR3 is TGTGCCACCAGTGATGTGGACAGGGACTCCACAGATACGCAGTATTTT.

The chain employs TRBV5-1 and TRBJ2-7; tentatively, D is TRBD1 (6 bases). V dropped 4 bases and J dropped 1 base, with 18 bases sitting between them. Germline V CDR1 and CDR2: SGHRS, YFSETQ. The CDR3 consists of 16 residues. CDR3 in DNA: TGCGCCAGCAGCATGACCCCGGGAAGGGGGTCCTACGAGCAGTACTTC. It specifies CASSMTPGRGSYEQYF. Together with reference TRBV5-1 and TRBJ2-7, the CDR3 gives the full variable domain: KAGVTQTPRYLIKTRGQQVTLSCSPISGHRSVSWYQQTPGQGLQFLFEYFSETQRNKGNFPGRFSGRQFSNSRSEMNVSTLELGDSALYLCASSMTPGRGSYEQYFGPGTRLTVT.

The rearrangement links TRBV7-2 to TRBJ1-2; 9 positions match TRBD1. With V trimmed by 7 bases and J by 7 bases, 10 bases remained unmatched. Germline CDR1 SGHTA, CDR2 FQGNSA. The CDR3 totals 14 residues. The CDR3 nucleotides are TGTGCCAGCACCCCCGGGGACAGGGAAGGTGGCTACACCTTC. It codes for CASTPGDREGGYTF.

The V and J genes are TRBV4-3 and TRBJ2-2; maybe TRBD2 (5 bases). From germline, CDR1 is LGHNA and CDR2 YSLEER. Trimming shortened V by 0 bases and J by 4 bases, and 9 bases separated the two germline ends. This CDR3 comprises 15 residues. CDR3 amino acids: CASSQDLAPTGELFF. CDR3 bases: TGCGCCAGCAGCCAAGATCTAGCTCCCACCGGGGAGCTGTTTTTT.

This chain joins TRBV7-2 and TRBJ2-1; maybe TRBD2 (5 bases). V shed 6 bases and J shed 3 bases, with 12 bases lying between them. This CDR3 has 14 residues. CDR1 and CDR2 (germline): SGHTA, FQGNSA. CDR3 sequence reads: CASSSEAFYNEQFF. The CDR3 DNA reads TGTGCCAGCAGTTCGGAGGCGTTCTACAATGAGCAGTTCTTC.

The chain is built from TRBV5-6 and TRBJ1-5; D is unresolved. V was shortened by 0 bases and J by 0 bases, with 10 bases between the two germline ends. The CDR3 totals 16 residues. The germline V gene encodes CDR1 SGHDT and CDR2 YYEEEE. The CDR3 here is CASSLAAQASNQPQHF. The CDR3 region has the DNA TGTGCCAGCAGCTTGGCCGCCCAGGCTAGCAATCAGCCCCAGCATTTT.

The chain employs TRBV11-2 and TRBJ2-7; D not resolved. CDR3 length: 13 amino acids. V was cut by 6 bases and J by 5 bases, with 14 bases left in between. Germline V gene sequence: CDR1 SGHAT, CDR2 FQNNGV. This CDR3 is CASRRLGLNEQYF. CDR3 coding DNA: TGTGCCAGCAGACGACTCGGGTTGAACGAGCAGTACTTC.

The chain recombines TRBV7-3 with TRBJ2-2, with TRBD2 as a possible D gene (5 bases). V lost 0 bases to trimming and J lost 3 bases, with 11 bases between them. The CDR3 is made up of 16 amino acids. CDR1 SGHTA and CDR2 FQGTGA come from the germline V gene. The CDR3 DNA sequence: TGTGCCAGCAGCTTAACGGCCGGGAAATACACCGGGGAGCTGTTTTTT. Translation gives CASSLTAGKYTGELFF.

The chain combines TRBV3-1 (or the pseudogene TRBV3-2) with TRBJ2-7; D perhaps matches TRBD1 (5 bases). Trimming removed 0 bases from V and 4 bases from J, with 16 bases in between. This CDR3 has 16 amino acids. Looked up from germline, CDR1 is LGHDT and CDR2 is YNNKEL (reference sequence). The DNA of the CDR3 is TGTGCCAGCAGCCAAGAAGGGGCCAGATCCCGATACGAGCAGTACTTC. Its translation is CASSQEGARSRYEQYF.

The V call is TRBV18, the J call TRBJ2-3; D remains unclear. Germline V lookup: CDR1 KGHSH, CDR2 LQKENI. V dropped 3 bases and J dropped 2 bases, with 12 bases sitting between them. The CDR3 extends over 15 amino acids. The CDR3 nucleotides are TGTGCCAGCTCACCGCTAAAAAGCCCCACAGATACGCAGTATTTT. Translating it yields CASSPLKSPTDTQYF. Based on the CDR3 plus reference TRBV18 and TRBJ2-3, the full variable domain is NAGVMQNPRHLVRRRGQEARLRCSPMKGHSHVYWYRQLPEEGLKFMVYLQKENIIDESGMPKERFSAEFPKEGPSILRIQQVVRGDSAAYFCASSPLKSPTDTQYFGPGTRLTVL.

The chain carries TRBV6-6 and TRBJ2-3; 11 bases fit TRBD2. V lost 5 bases, J lost 5 bases, and 12 bases stayed unmatched. Per germline, CDR1 MNHNY and CDR2 SVGAGI (reference sequence). The CDR3 spans 17 residues. The CDR3 DNA reads TGTGCCAGCAGTCCCCTCGGTAGCGGGAGGGCCAAAGATACGCAGTATTTT. Its protein product is CASSPLGSGRAKDTQYF.

The chain combines TRBV15 with TRBJ2-1; 16 bases map to TRBD2. V gave up 3 bases and J gave up 9 bases; unmatched junction bases: 5. Germline CDR1 reads LNHNV; CDR2 reads YYDKDF (reference sequence). The CDR3 sequence is 16 residues long. In nucleotides, the CDR3 is TGTGCCACCAGCAGCGGGGGACTAGCGGGAGGGGCTGAGCAGTTCTTC. It is translated as CATSSGGLAGGAEQFF.